Listed below are T cell receptor beta chains from one sample, sequenced in a study of T cell responses to AZD1222 COVID-19 vaccine. Sequencing was performed with immunoSEQ multiplex PCR; in TCRdb, only in-frame clones are kept and a portion is missing. Of approximately 110,000 clones in the sample, approximately 88% were seen once. Specimen: peripheral blood, collected on day 0 of AZD1222 vaccination. All receptors derive from an adult in good health. Both conserved end residues are part of each CDR3. Each record gives: J gene, V gene, D gene, clone size, CDR3 protein, CDR3 DNA. The D gene is left open where the match is weak. Rows may omit the clone size; those that give it use once, few, many or a size class.

TRBJ2-5	TRBV19	NA	NA	CASSPRGVQETQYF	TGTGCCAGTAGTCCCAGGGGGGTCCAAGAGACCCAGTACTTC
TRBJ2-3	TRBV7-9	NA	NA	CASSLSGGNTDTQYF	TGTGCCAGCAGCTTAAGTGGGGGTAACACAGATACGCAGTATTTT
TRBJ1-1	TRBV5-1	NA	NA	CASSSLVATAEAFF	TGCGCCAGCAGCTCGTTGGTTGCGACCGCTGAAGCTTTCTTT
TRBJ2-2	TRBV24-1	NA	NA	CATSGALTGELFF	TGTGCCACCAGTGGGGCCTTAACCGGGGAGCTGTTTTTT
TRBJ2-7	TRBV19	TRBD2	NA	CASSPSHSGGAYNYEQYF	TGTGCCAGTAGTCCAAGTCACAGCGGGGGCGCTTACAACTACGAGCAGTACTTC
TRBJ2-3	TRBV9	NA	NA	CASSPPPHMSRTDTQYF	TGTGCCAGCAGCCCTCCCCCACATATGAGTAGAACAGATACGCAGTATTTT
TRBJ1-2	TRBV28	NA	once	CASTIDGGYYGYTF	TGTGCCAGCACCATAGACGGGGGCTACTATGGCTACACCTTC
TRBJ2-7	TRBV6-5	NA	NA	CASSNPEGGSYEQYF	TGTGCCAGCAGTAACCCAGAGGGGGGGTCCTACGAGCAGTACTTC
TRBJ1-2	TRBV19	NA	NA	CASSRVGNYGYTF	TGTGCCAGTAGTAGGGTAGGAAACTATGGCTACACCTTC
TRBJ1-5	TRBV7-2	NA	NA	CASSLDLGNQPQHF	TGTGCCAGCAGCTTAGATCTGGGGAATCAGCCCCAGCATTTT
TRBJ1-5	TRBV3-1/TRBV3-2	TRBD1	once	CASSPDRGRNQPQHF	TGTGCCAGCAGTCCGGACAGGGGACGTAATCAGCCCCAGCATTTT
TRBJ2-2	TRBV10-2	NA	NA	CASSEAGELFF	TGCGCCAGCAGTGAGGCGGGGGAGCTGTTTTTT
TRBJ2-7	TRBV7-8	TRBD1	NA	CASSPGTGPEQYF	TGTGCCAGCAGCCCAGGGACAGGGCCCGAGCAGTACTTC
TRBJ2-3	TRBV4-2	TRBD2	NA	CASSQGWRGGSTDTQYF	TGTGCCAGCAGCCAAGGGTGGCGGGGGGGCTCCACAGATACGCAGTATTTT
TRBJ1-1	TRBV9	NA	NA	CASSVAAGSRGKANTEAFF	TGTGCCAGCAGCGTAGCCGCAGGGAGCCGAGGTAAGGCGAACACTGAAGCTTTCTTT
TRBJ1-2	TRBV27	NA	NA	CASSSPAGLPNYGYTF	TGTGCCAGCAGTTCCCCCGCCGGACTTCCGAACTATGGCTACACCTTC
TRBJ1-2	TRBV7-2	NA	NA	CASSSNYGYTF	TGTGCCAGCAGTTCCAACTATGGCTACACCTTC
TRBJ2-4	TRBV7-9	NA	NA	CASSSTMGRGIQYF	TGTGCCAGCAGCTCCACTATGGGAAGGGGCATTCAGTACTTC
TRBJ2-7	TRBV5-6	TRBD1	few	CASSLELRGRINEQYF	TGTGCCAGCAGCTTGGAACTCAGGGGGCGCATCAACGAGCAGTACTTC
TRBJ2-1	TRBV28	NA	once	CASSIQDYEQFF	TGTGCCAGCAGCATACAGGATTATGAGCAGTTCTTC
TRBJ2-1	TRBV5-1	NA	NA	CASKGAYNEQFF	TGCGCCAGCAAAGGAGCGTACAATGAGCAGTTCTTC
TRBJ2-2	TRBV11-2	TRBD1	NA	CASSRTGLGGELFF	TGTGCCAGCAGCCGGACAGGGCTGGGCGGGGAGCTGTTTTTT
TRBJ1-2	TRBV4-2	NA	few	CASSQDHFVPDGYTF	TGTGCCAGCAGCCAAGATCACTTTGTACCGGATGGCTACACCTTC
TRBJ2-7	TRBV30	TRBD1	NA	CAWSLGQTYEQYF	TGTGCCTGGAGTCTGGGACAGACCTACGAGCAGTACTTC
TRBJ2-7	TRBV6-5	NA	NA	CASSYSTSGQYEQYF	TGTGCCAGCAGTTACTCGACATCGGGGCAGTACGAGCAGTACTTC
TRBJ2-2	TRBV19	TRBD1	NA	CASLDRGDTGELFF	TGTGCCAGTCTGGACAGGGGGGACACCGGGGAGCTGTTTTTT
TRBJ2-5	TRBV4-2	TRBD1	NA	CASSQPGQGPKETQYF	TGTGCCAGCAGCCAACCGGGACAGGGGCCAAAAGAGACCCAGTACTTC
TRBJ1-4	TRBV28	NA	NA	CASPARGATNEKLFF	TGTGCCAGCCCCGCTCGTGGGGCAACTAATGAAAAACTGTTTTTT
TRBJ1-1	TRBV28	NA	NA	CASSLGGGPAFF	TGTGCCAGCAGTTTGGGAGGGGGACCAGCTTTCTTT
TRBJ1-1	TRBV7-3	TRBD1	NA	CASSLDAGGERYTEAFF	TGTGCCAGCAGCTTAGATGCAGGGGGCGAAAGGTACACTGAAGCTTTCTTT
TRBJ1-1	TRBV7-9	TRBD1	NA	CASSDRDRVTTEAFF	TGTGCCAGCAGCGACCGGGACAGGGTGACGACTGAAGCTTTCTTT
TRBJ2-3	TRBV27	NA	NA	CASSKGTFSTDTQYF	TGTGCCAGCTCCAAGGGAACATTTAGCACAGATACGCAGTATTTT